This TCR beta chain came from a study of cytomegalovirus exposure and HLA in healthy donors. Study information: There were about 85 million unique TCRs (from HLA-typed donors) in an early data release.

This clone was picked up one time. Its antigen is undetermined. PCR was performed using 60 Vbeta and 13 Jbeta primers. Sequencing was performed with immunoSEQ multiplex PCR; in TCRdb, only in-frame clones are kept and a portion is missing. The sample yields roughly 100,000 clones, roughly 86% seen once. Broader study findings: Previous analysis showed most TCR beta V segments were productive about 87% or about 30% of the time.

V gave up 3 bases and J gave up 1 base, with 9 bases separating them. CDR1 is LNHNV, CDR2 YYDKDF, per germline (reference sequence). The CDR3 contains 15 residues. The chain uses TRBV15 and TRBJ2-2, with a weak D call TRBD2 (6 bases). Material for sequencing was PBMCs. The clonotype was recovered from a woman aged 18-29 years in good health and CMV-seropositive. CDR3 loop: CATSRASENTGELFF. The CDR3 DNA reads as TGTGCCACCAGCAGGGCTAGCGAGAACACCGGGGAGCTGTTTTTT.